These 22 T cell receptor beta chains came from one sample sequenced in a study of shared clonotypes between healthy human individuals. Sequencing used immunoSEQ multiplex PCR; TCRdb keeps in-frame clones, though not all of them. The sample includes approximately 1,500,000 clones, nearly 99% of them seen just once. Source material: naive CD4+ T cells sorted from blood. Subset specified: CD45RA+ positively selected. The source of these receptors is a man aged 25-45 years in good health.

This clone came up once. The chain combines TRBV5-1 with TRBJ2-1, with 7 bases identical to TRBD1. Germline trimming cut 6 bases from V and 1 base from J; bases unmatched to any gene: 13. Germline CDR1 is SGHRS and CDR2 is YFSETQ. The CDR3 length is 17 residues. CDR3 DNA sequence: TGCGCCAGCAAAATACTTGGGGCAGGGGGTTCCTACAATGAGCAGTTCTTC. As protein: CASKILGAGGSYNEQFF. Looking up the rest from reference TRBV5-1 and TRBJ2-1 gives the full variable domain: KAGVTQTPRYLIKTRGQQVTLSCSPISGHRSVSWYQQTPGQGLQFLFEYFSETQRNKGNFPGRFSGRQFSNSRSEMNVSTLELGDSALYLCASKILGAGGSYNEQFFGPGTRLTVL.

A word on this clone: This sample includes further DNA sequences coding for the same CDR3. This chain connects TRBV6-5 to TRBJ2-3; 11 bases are a match to TRBD1. Germline CDR1 MNHEY, CDR2 SVGAGI. The CDR3 length is 14 residues. Unmatched junction bases numbered 4, after V lost 6 bases and J lost 5 bases. The CDR3: CASRPGTGGDTQYF. The CDR3, as DNA: TGTGCCAGCAGACCCGGGACAGGGGGAGATACGCAGTATTTT.

CDR3 DNA: TGTGCCAGCAGACACCCCCTTGGCGGCAGGGGAAAATCCTACGAGCAGTACTTC. This encodes CASRHPLGGRGKSYEQYF. The chain has TRBV11-2 and TRBJ2-7; D is perhaps TRBD1 (6 bases). Germline loops: CDR1 SGHAT, CDR2 FQNNGV. The CDR3 runs to 18 residues. Trimming removed 6 bases from V and 1 base from J, with 25 bases in between. Drawing the rest from reference TRBV11-2 and TRBJ2-7, the complete variable domain is EAGVAQSPRYKIIEKRQSVAFWCNPISGHATLYWYQQILGQGPKLLIQFQNNGVVDDSQLPKDRFSAERLKGVDSTLKIQPAKLEDSAVYLCASRHPLGGRGKSYEQYFGPGTRLTVT.

The CDR3 reads CASSIWQVGRGYTF. DNA of the CDR3: TGTGCCAGTAGTATATGGCAGGTCGGGCGTGGCTACACCTTC. The rearrangement links TRBV19 to TRBJ1-2; D not resolved. From germline, CDR1 is LNHDA and CDR2 SQIVND (reference sequence). The CDR3 runs 14 residues. Trimming shortened V by 2 bases and J by 7 bases, and 14 bases separated the two germline ends.

This clone was observed once. Additional DNA sequences in this sample encode the identical CDR3. The chain combines TRBV9 with TRBJ1-2; 7 bases agree with TRBD1. J was trimmed by 8 bases and V by 0 bases; bases with no gene match: 4. The CDR3 has 13 residues. The germline V gene encodes CDR1 SGDLS and CDR2 YYNGEE. The CDR3 nucleotides are TGTGCCAGCAGCGTAGGGTCGGGACAGGGCTACACCTTC. As protein: CASSVGSGQGYTF.

V usage is TRBV15 and J usage is TRBJ2-7; TRBD2 aligns across 10 bases. Trimming cost V 1 base and J 4 bases; bases outside gene matches: 7. The CDR3 length is 16 residues. Per the germline V gene, CDR1 is LNHNV and CDR2 is YYDKDF (reference sequence). CDR3 DNA: TGTGCCACCAGCAGAGCCATTGGGACTAGCGCTTACGAGCAGTACTTC. As protein: CATSRAIGTSAYEQYF.

The chain recombines TRBV2 with TRBJ2-7; 10 positions match TRBD2. This CDR3 spans 17 amino acids. Trimming at V came to 4 bases and at J to 4 bases, leaving 13 bases not matched to a gene. Germline CDR1 is SNHLY and CDR2 is FYNNEI. CDR3 sequence reads: CASSGTSGETGLYEQYF. Written as DNA, the CDR3 is TGTGCCAGCAGTGGGACTAGCGGAGAAACGGGCCTTTACGAGCAGTACTTC.

This rearrangement joins TRBV19 to TRBJ2-2, with D uncertain. The CDR3 consists of 14 residues. Germline V gene sequence: CDR1 LNHDA, CDR2 SQIVND (reference sequence). Between the trimmed V and J ends, which lost 5 bases and 3 bases, there was a span of 10 bases. CDR3 bases: TGTGCCAGTAGTCAGCAGCGAGACACCGGGGAGCTGTTTTTT. The encoded protein is CASSQQRDTGELFF.

J is TRBJ2-2 and V is TRBV27; D is possibly TRBD1 or TRBD2 (6 bases each). Germline V gene sequence: CDR1 MNHEY, CDR2 SMNVEV (reference sequence). The CDR3 consists of 15 residues. V was pared by 6 bases and J by 0 bases, with 11 bases between. CDR3 nucleotide sequence: TGTGCCAGCAGGGGGGGACAAGCGAACACCGGGGAGCTGTTTTTT. It encodes CASRGGQANTGELFF.

The V gene is TRBV2, the J gene TRBJ1-1; D possibly corresponds to TRBD1 (6 bases). V was trimmed by 4 bases and J by 6 bases, leaving 21 bases between them. This CDR3 region has 16 residues. The germline V gene encodes CDR1 SNHLY and CDR2 FYNNEI. CDR3 bases: TGTGCCAGCAGTGGAGCTACAGGGATAAGAGTTTCTGAAGCTTTCTTT. Its protein product is CASSGATGIRVSEAFF.

The J gene is TRBJ2-2, the V gene TRBV9; a possible D gene is TRBD1 (6 bases). The CDR3 totals 16 residues. V lost 2 bases to trimming and J lost 0 bases, with 11 bases between them. Per germline, CDR1 SGDLS and CDR2 YYNGEE. The DNA for the CDR3 is TGTGCCAGCAGCGTTACCGGGACAACGAACACCGGGGAGCTGTTTTTT. The encoded protein is CASSVTGTTNTGELFF. Together with reference TRBV9 and TRBJ2-2, the CDR3 gives the full variable domain: DSGVTQTPKHLITATGQRVTLRCSPRSGDLSVYWYQQSLDQGLQFLIQYYNGEERAKGNILERFSAQQFPDLHSELNLSSLELGDSALYFCASSVTGTTNTGELFFGEGSRLTVL.

This clone was found a few times. The gene calls are TRBV19 and TRBJ2-2; no clear D gene. Trimming stripped 2 bases from V and 4 bases from J, with 5 bases between. This CDR3 has 13 residues. Germline CDR1 is LNHDA and CDR2 is SQIVND (reference sequence). CDR3 nucleotide sequence: TGTGCCAGTAGTATACATCGCACCGGGGAGCTGTTTTTT. Protein sequence: CASSIHRTGELFF.

V and J are TRBV5-4 and TRBJ2-7; 8 bases are a match to TRBD1. The V gene end was trimmed by 4 bases and the J gene end by 2 bases; junction bases not matched to a gene: 8. Germline V gene lookup returns CDR1 SGHNT and CDR2 YYREEE (reference sequence). The CDR3 loop spans 15 amino acids. CDR3 in DNA: TGTGCCAGCAGCATCCGACAGGGGTCTACCTACGAGCAGTACTTC. Its translation: CASSIRQGSTYEQYF.

The gene calls are TRBV28 and TRBJ2-7, with D tentatively TRBD1 (6 bases). The germline gives CDR1 MDHEN, CDR2 SYDVKM. The CDR3 consists of 15 residues. V lost 8 bases and J 5 bases, leaving 22 bases between the germline ends. The CDR3: CASPPGRHRVDEQYF. The CDR3, as DNA: TGTGCCAGCCCTCCCGGCCGACACAGGGTGGACGAGCAGTACTTC. Together with reference TRBV28 and TRBJ2-7, the CDR3 gives the full variable domain: DVKVTQSSRYLVKRTGEKVFLECVQDMDHENMFWYRQDPGLGLRLIYFSYDVKMKEKGDIPEGYSVSREKKERFSLILESASTNQTSMYLCASPPGRHRVDEQYFGPGTRLTVT.

This clone was seen just once. The gene calls are TRBV29-1 and TRBJ2-7; D may be TRBD1 or TRBD2 (6 bases each). CDR1 and CDR2 (germline): SQVTM, ANQGSEA. The CDR3 loop spans 14 amino acids. V dropped 7 bases and J dropped 6 bases, with 22 bases sitting between them. The CDR3 bases are TGCAGCGCCCGGGGGCGCACCCCCTCGGGCGAGCAGTACTTC. Translating gives CSARGRTPSGEQYF.

This clone was observed once. CDR3 coding DNA: TGCGCCAGCAGCTTGGTTCGGGGGCCTAGCACAGATACGCAGTATTTT. This codes for CASSLVRGPSTDTQYF. V usage is TRBV5-1 and J usage is TRBJ2-3; perhaps D is TRBD1 or TRBD2 (6 bases each). Trimming pared 0 bases from V and 0 bases from J, leaving 11 bases between. CDR1 and CDR2 (germline): SGHRS, YFSETQ. The CDR3 is 16 residues long.

The rearrangement joins TRBV5-1 to TRBJ2-2; D possibly corresponds to TRBD1 (6 bases). This CDR3 region has 17 residues. The ends were cut back, 6 bases at V and 2 bases at J, with 20 bases in the middle. The germline V gene encodes CDR1 SGHRS and CDR2 YFSETQ. The CDR3 is CASKPFPGTPNTGELFF. The CDR3 bases are TGCGCCAGCAAACCCTTCCCCGGGACACCAAACACCGGGGAGCTGTTTTTT.

This clone was detected only once. V and J are TRBV28 and TRBJ2-7; the D is unclear. This CDR3 comprises 11 residues. V was shortened by 10 bases and J by 9 bases, with 16 bases between the two germline ends. CDR1 and CDR2 (germline): MDHEN, SYDVKM. The CDR3 protein is CAITTRGAQYF. The CDR3 DNA follows: TGTGCCATTACGACTCGTGGCGCGCAGTACTTC.

Comment on this clone: Distinct nucleotide sequences in the sample also encode this CDR3. The V gene is TRBV2, the J gene TRBJ2-2; D could derive from TRBD1 or TRBD2 (6 bases each). The V gene's germline CDR1 is SNHLY and CDR2 FYNNEI. V lost 6 bases and J lost 4, with 12 bases in between. The CDR3 is 14 amino acids. The CDR3 is CASSGGGGTGELFF. The CDR3 nucleotides are TGTGCCAGCAGCGGAGGGGGTGGCACCGGGGAGCTGTTTTTT.

The gene calls are TRBV6-6 and TRBJ2-5; no clear D gene. Germline assignment: CDR1 MNHNY and CDR2 SVGAGI (reference sequence). Trimming pared 2 bases from V and 5 bases from J, leaving 15 bases between. CDR3 length: 15 residues. CDR3 in DNA: TGTGCCAGCAGTTACCCCCCGAACTCCTGGGAGACCCAGTACTTC. Translated, it gives CASSYPPNSWETQYF.

As concerns this clone: Other DNA sequences within the sample encode an identical CDR3. The V and J genes are TRBV7-3 and TRBJ2-1; 8 nucleotides agree with TRBD2. This CDR3 has 14 residues. Looked up from germline, CDR1 is SGHTA and CDR2 is FQGTGA. V shed 5 bases and J 1 base; nucleotides not matched to a gene: 1. Here the CDR3 reads CASSPSGSYNEQFF. In DNA form, the CDR3 reads TGTGCCAGCAGCCCTAGCGGGTCCTACAATGAGCAGTTCTTC.

The rearrangement joins TRBV28 to TRBJ2-4; D unresolved. Germline values: CDR1 MDHEN, CDR2 SYDVKM. V lost 3 bases and J lost 0, with 9 bases in between. The CDR3 totals 15 residues. Here the CDR3 reads CASSFSLLAKNIQYF. The CDR3 bases are TGTGCCAGCAGTTTTTCTTTGCTAGCCAAAAACATTCAGTACTTC.